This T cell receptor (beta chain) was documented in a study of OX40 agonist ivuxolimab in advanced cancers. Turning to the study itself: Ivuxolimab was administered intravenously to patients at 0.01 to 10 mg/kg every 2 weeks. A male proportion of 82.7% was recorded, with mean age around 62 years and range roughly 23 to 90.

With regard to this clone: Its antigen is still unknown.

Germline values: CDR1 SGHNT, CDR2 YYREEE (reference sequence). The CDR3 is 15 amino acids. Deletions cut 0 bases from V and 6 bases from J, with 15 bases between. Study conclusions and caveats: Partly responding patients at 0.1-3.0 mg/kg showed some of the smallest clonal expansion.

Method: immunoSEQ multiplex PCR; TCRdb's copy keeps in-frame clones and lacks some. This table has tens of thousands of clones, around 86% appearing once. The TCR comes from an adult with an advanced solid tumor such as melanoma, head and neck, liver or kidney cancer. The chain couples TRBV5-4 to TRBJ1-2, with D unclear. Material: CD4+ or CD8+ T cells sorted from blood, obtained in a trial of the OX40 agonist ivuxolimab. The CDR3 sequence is CASSLAGNRMDGYTF. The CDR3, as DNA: TGTGCCAGCAGCTTGGCAGGCAATAGGATGGATGGCTACACCTTC.